The present T cell receptor (beta chain) was sequenced within a study of persistence of HIV-infected CD4 T cells. Sequencing used immunoSEQ version 4 in survey mode. Data came from immunoSEQ multiplex PCR; TCRdb stores just in-frame clones and leaves some out. The table has tens of thousands of clones, roughly four fifths seen once. The CDR3 is 12 residues long. V was shortened by 4 bases and J by 4 bases, with 8 bases between the two germline ends. Germline CDR1 reads WNHNN; CDR2 reads SYGVQD (reference sequence). With regard to this clone: Its antigen is not known.

Overlapping HIV-1 Gag 15-mer peptides at 0.85 to 1 ug per peptide per mL were used. CD40L/CD69 double-negative CD45RO-high memory CD4+ T cells were collected. This chain joins TRBV10-1 and TRBJ2-7; D might be TRBD2 (5 bases). This TCR was sampled from an adult woman with HIV who was CMV-seropositive. The input for sequencing was CD4+ T cells sorted from PBMCs after 18-hour stimulation, taken from a patient who received antiretroviral therapy. This CDR3 reads CASSGSGYEQYF. As DNA, the CDR3 is TGCGCCAGCAGTGGTTCGGGGTACGAGCAGTACTTC.